The rows below give T cell receptor beta chains drawn from one sample of a study of blood T cells in healthy people across ages. Each CDR3 protein is one row after TCRdb ran MiXCR on the 5' RACE reads. The table has nearly 1 million distinct CDR3 sequences, roughly 51% seen once. Source material: blood. These TCRs come from a woman aged 55-70 years in good health. The CDR3 runs from the conserved cysteine through the conserved F or W. D genes are given only for firm matches. Rows may omit the clone size; those that give it use once, few, many or a size class.

>once|TRBJ2-1|TRBD2|TRBV6-5
CASSVASGRLNNEQFF
TGTGCCAGCAGCGTTGCTAGCGGGAGATTAAATAATGAGCAGTTCTTC
>.|TRBJ2-4|TRBD2|TRBV12-3/TRBV12-4
CASSSGSGSKNIQYF
TGTGCCAGCAGTAGCGGGAGTGGTAGCAAAAACATTCAGTACTTC
>few|TRBJ2-7|.|TRBV29-1
CSADSGNSYEQYF
TGCAGCGCTGACAGTGGGAATTCCTACGAGCAGTACTTC
>.|TRBJ2-1|.|TRBV9
CASSVARASFYNEQFF
TGTGCCAGCAGTGTAGCGAGGGCTAGTTTCTACAATGAGCAGTTCTTC
>many|TRBJ2-7|.|TRBV7-2
CASSLDRVSYEQYF
TGTGCCAGCAGCCTTGACAGAGTCTCCTACGAGCAGTACTTC
>.|TRBJ2-7|.|TRBV5-6
CASSRRYYEQYF
TGTGCCAGCAGCCGACGGTACTACGAGCAGTACTTC
>.|TRBJ2-5|.|TRBV4-3
CASSQDPDSYPNEQYF
TGCGCCAGCAGCCAAGACCCCGACTCGTATCCTAATGAGCAGTACTTC
>.|TRBJ2-3|TRBD2|TRBV7-7
CASSLGASGSMQYF
TGTGCCAGCAGCTTAGGGGCTAGCGGGAGTATGCAGTATTTT
>.|TRBJ2-1|TRBD2|TRBV19
CASSILAGVSGEQFF
TGTGCCAGCTCCATTCTAGCGGGAGTGAGTGGTGAGCAGTTCTTC
>.|TRBJ1-5|.|TRBV30
CAWSSTSNQPQHF
TGTGCCTGGAGTTCAACAAGCAATCAGCCCCAGCATTTT
>few|TRBJ2-1|.|TRBV20-1
CSASEGYNEQFF
TGCAGTGCTAGCGAGGGATACAATGAGCAGTTCTTC
>once|TRBJ1-1|.|TRBV10-1
CASRGSLNTEAFF
TGCGCCAGCAGAGGGTCGTTGAACACTGAAGCTTTCTTT
>.|TRBJ2-3|.|TRBV28
CASSGLLGTQYF
TGTGCCAGCAGCGGGCTGCTGGGTACGCAGTATTTT
>few|TRBJ1-1|TRBD1|TRBV6-2/TRBV6-3
CASTDRGSAEAFF
TGTGCCAGCACCGACAGGGGCTCCGCTGAAGCTTTCTTT
>few|TRBJ2-5|.|TRBV20-1
CSASRPVASETQYF
TGCAGTGCCTCCCGCCCGGTTGCCTCAGAGACCCAGTACTTC
>.|TRBJ1-6|TRBD1|TRBV12-3/TRBV12-4
CASSESGQGPLHF
TGTGCCAGCAGTGAATCGGGACAGGGCCCCCTCCACTTT
>once|TRBJ1-1|TRBD1|TRBV30
CAWGTGQTEAFF
TGTGCCTGGGGGACAGGTCAAACTGAAGCTTTCTTT
>.|TRBJ1-5|TRBD1|TRBV4-3
CASSQAGGGNQPQHF
TGCGCCAGCAGCCAAGCAGGGGGAGGCAATCAGCCCCAGCATTTT